Listed below are T cell receptor beta chains from one sample, sequenced in a study of blood T cell repertoires in COVID-19. The assay was immunoSEQ multiplex PCR, and TCRdb's table has in-frame clones only and misses some. The data show about 150,000 clones, roughly 90% seen once. Sequenced input: peripheral blood. The receptors derive from a human donor in a cohort sampled during active COVID-19. The CDR3 runs from the conserved cysteine through the conserved F or W. D genes are given only for firm matches. Only some rows state a clone size, as once, few, many or a class for expanded clones.

D	size	V	J	CDR3	DNA
.	.	TRBV5-6	TRBJ2-5	CASSWGLGQETQYF	TGTGCCAGCAGCTGGGGCCTAGGACAAGAGACCCAGTACTTC
.	.	TRBV7-2	TRBJ1-4	CASSSPDSPNEKLFF	TGTGCCAGCAGCTCCCCGGACAGTCCTAATGAAAAACTGTTTTTT
.	.	TRBV6-2/TRBV6-3	TRBJ2-7	CASSYITGASYEQYF	TGTGCCAGCAGTTACATAACAGGCGCCTCCTACGAGCAGTACTTC
TRBD1	.	TRBV7-9	TRBJ1-3	CASSFPQGTGLSGNTIYF	TGTGCCAGCAGCTTCCCACAAGGGACAGGCTTGTCCGGAAACACCATATATTTT
.	.	TRBV18	TRBJ1-1	CASSPLQENTEAFF	TGTGCCAGCTCACCTTTACAGGAAAACACTGAAGCTTTCTTT
TRBD2	.	TRBV3-1/TRBV3-2	TRBJ2-3	CASSHSWGLAGGVVNTQYF	TGTGCCAGCAGCCATTCCTGGGGACTAGCGGGAGGCGTCGTAAATACGCAGTATTTT
TRBD1	.	TRBV28	TRBJ1-2	CASCTGTGYGYTF	TGTGCCAGCTGCACCGGGACAGGGTATGGCTACACCTTC
TRBD2	few	TRBV10-3	TRBJ2-3	CAISEGLAGLTDTQYF	TGTGCCATCAGTGAGGGACTAGCGGGGCTCACAGATACGCAGTATTTT
TRBD2	.	TRBV5-1	TRBJ2-1	CASSREGLAREQFF	TGCGCCAGCAGCAGGGAGGGACTAGCGAGAGAGCAGTTCTTC
TRBD2	.	TRBV28	TRBJ2-5	CASSTGGGGRETQYF	TGTGCCAGCAGTACCGGTGGGGGAGGGAGAGAGACCCAGTACTTC
.	.	TRBV10-3	TRBJ1-1	CAISRGNTEAFF	TGTGCCATCAGCAGGGGTAACACTGAAGCTTTCTTT
TRBD1	once	TRBV5-6	TRBJ1-4	CASSPTGTWGPTNEKLFF	TGTGCCAGCAGCCCGACAGGGACTTGGGGTCCAACTAATGAAAAACTGTTTTTT
TRBD1	.	TRBV5-1	TRBJ1-3	CASSLFGTGVSSGNTIYF	TGCGCCAGCAGCTTGTTTGGGACAGGGGTGTCCTCTGGAAACACCATATATTTT
.	few	TRBV7-6	TRBJ1-6	CASSLRGNSPLHF	TGTGCCAGCAGCTTAAGGGGGAATTCACCCCTCCACTTT
TRBD1	.	TRBV19	TRBJ1-3	CASSISTGGYGNTIYF	TGTGCCAGTAGTATTTCGACAGGGGGCTATGGAAACACCATATATTTT
TRBD2	.	TRBV3-1/TRBV3-2	TRBJ2-5	CASSQDISGGLRETQYF	TGTGCCAGCAGCCAAGATATTAGCGGGGGGCTAAGGGAGACCCAGTACTTC
.	.	TRBV2	TRBJ1-1	CASRSGVTEAFF	TGTGCCAGCAGGTCAGGGGTCACTGAAGCTTTCTTT
TRBD2	.	TRBV7-3	TRBJ2-2	CASSLAGAGELFF	TGTGCCAGCAGCCTCGCGGGGGCCGGGGAGCTGTTTTTT
.	.	TRBV7-8	TRBJ2-7	CASSLSEGRSYEQYF	TGTGCCAGCAGCTTATCAGAGGGCAGGTCCTACGAGCAGTACTTC
TRBD2	once	TRBV24-1	TRBJ2-5	CATSDFAGEETQYF	TGTGCCACCAGTGATTTTGCGGGGGAAGAGACCCAGTACTTC
.	.	TRBV19	TRBJ2-2	CASSAQGPGELFF	TGTGCCAGTAGTGCACAGGGACCCGGGGAGCTGTTTTTT
.	.	TRBV15	TRBJ1-1	CATSRDNSRAFF	TGTGCCACCAGCAGAGATAATAGCCGTGCTTTCTTT
.	.	TRBV5-1	TRBJ2-7	CASSRTAVEGYEQYF	TGCGCCAGCAGCAGGACAGCGGTAGAGGGCTACGAGCAGTACTTC
.	.	TRBV6-6	TRBJ2-7	CASSYQGSNEQYF	TGTGCCAGCAGCTACCAGGGTTCGAACGAGCAGTACTTC
TRBD1	once	TRBV28	TRBJ2-1	CASSFLGTGGTEQFF	TGTGCCAGCAGTTTTCTTGGGACAGGGGGGACTGAGCAGTTCTTC
.	.	TRBV4-1	TRBJ2-7	CASSQVGSSEQYF	TGCGCCAGCAGCCAAGTCGGGTCGTCCGAGCAGTACTTC
TRBD1	.	TRBV5-1	TRBJ2-6	CASSAGTGISGANVLTF	TGCGCCAGCAGTGCCGGGACAGGAATCTCTGGGGCCAACGTCCTGACTTTC
.	.	TRBV15	TRBJ1-5	CATSRDTGYGNQPQHF	TGTGCCACCAGCAGAGATACAGGCTATGGCAATCAGCCCCAGCATTTT
.	many	TRBV6-5	TRBJ2-7	CASIPIGTFYEQYF	TGTGCCAGCATTCCCATCGGGACTTTCTACGAGCAGTACTTC
TRBD2	.	TRBV4-3	TRBJ2-3	CASSPIRTSGRWGTDTQYF	TGCGCCAGCAGCCCAATTCGGACTAGCGGGAGGTGGGGCACAGATACGCAGTATTTT
TRBD1	.	TRBV19	TRBJ1-4	CASRSRGEYEKLFF	TGTGCCAGTAGGAGCAGGGGGGAATATGAAAAACTGTTTTTT
.	.	TRBV18	TRBJ2-1	CASSPPEGTYNEQFF	TGTGCCAGCTCACCACCCGAGGGAACCTACAATGAGCAGTTCTTC
TRBD2	.	TRBV5-5	TRBJ2-7	CASSFRTSGSLQTYEQYF	TGTGCCAGCAGCTTTCGGACTAGCGGGTCCCTTCAAACCTACGAGCAGTACTTC
TRBD2	.	TRBV4-2	TRBJ2-3	CASSQAFGTSGGARGDTQYF	TGTGCCAGCAGCCAGGCCTTTGGGACTAGCGGGGGGGCAAGAGGAGATACGCAGTATTTT